Listed below are T cell receptor beta chains from one sample, sequenced in a study of T cells in Graves' hyperthyroidism and ophthalmopathy. One entry per CDR3 protein, called by TCRdb with MiXCR from the multiplex PCR reads. The data hold about 640,000 distinct CDR3 sequences, with roughly 20% observed a single time. Sequencing was carried out using blood. These receptor sequences come from a man younger than 40 with Graves' ophthalmopathy. The CDR3 runs from the conserved cysteine through the conserved F or W. Fields, in order: V gene, clone size, J gene, D gene, CDR3 DNA, CDR3 protein. The D gene is left open where the match is weak. The size of a clone is reported for some rows only, either as once, few or many, or as a class for expanded clones.

TRBV9	.	TRBJ2-1	.	TGTGCCAGCAGCGTAGAAGCGGGCCCCACCAATGAGCAGTTCTTC	CASSVEAGPTNEQFF
TRBV30	.	TRBJ2-7	TRBD2	TGTGCCTGGAGTGCGCCTAGCGGGAGGACCCCCTACGAGCAGTACTTC	CAWSAPSGRTPYEQYF
TRBV5-1	many	TRBJ2-1	.	TGCGCCAGCGCCCCGCTTGGTCCTGACAATGAGCAGTTCTTC	CASAPLGPDNEQFF
TRBV4-1	few	TRBJ2-7	TRBD2	TGCGCCAGCAGCCAAGAAAAACTAGCGGGTGGAGCTCTCCTCTACGAGCAGTACTTC	CASSQEKLAGGALLYEQYF
TRBV30	many	TRBJ2-3	TRBD2	TGTGCCTGGGGGACTAGCGGGAACACAGATACGCAGTATTTT	CAWGTSGNTDTQYF
TRBV9	.	TRBJ2-5	TRBD1	TGTGCCAGCAGCGCGGACAGGCTTAGGGAGACCCAGTACTTC	CASSADRLRETQYF
TRBV30	few	TRBJ1-2	.	TGTGCCTGGAGTGTACAGATGGGGATTAACTATGGCTACACCTTC	CAWSVQMGINYGYTF
TRBV5-6	.	TRBJ2-1	TRBD2	TGTGCCAGCAGTCCCGGACTAGCGGGAGGGAAAGATGAGCAGTTCTTC	CASSPGLAGGKDEQFF
TRBV10-3	.	TRBJ2-1	.	TGTGCCATCAGTGAAGGCGGTAGCGATGAGCAGTTCTTC	CAISEGGSDEQFF
TRBV6-2/TRBV6-3	many	TRBJ2-7	TRBD1	TGTGCCAGCGCCGGACAGGGGGCATCCTACGAGCAGTACTTC	CASAGQGASYEQYF
TRBV6-2/TRBV6-3	many	TRBJ1-1	.	TGTGCCAGCAGCCCCCGAGGGGCGGGGAACACTGAAGCTTTCTTT	CASSPRGAGNTEAFF
TRBV28	many	TRBJ2-3	.	TGTGCCAGCAGTTTGTGGGACGGCACAGATACGCAGTATTTT	CASSLWDGTDTQYF
TRBV14	few	TRBJ2-3	.	TGTGCCAGCAGCGGTCGGATTGGGGATACGCAGTATTTT	CASSGRIGDTQYF
TRBV11-2	many	TRBJ2-7	TRBD1	TGTGCCAGCAGCTCCTTAGGACAGGGGCCATACGAGCAGTACTTC	CASSSLGQGPYEQYF
TRBV2	many	TRBJ1-2	.	TGTGCCAGCAGTGAAGAGGGCAGGGTCTATGGCTACACCTTC	CASSEEGRVYGYTF
TRBV7-8	few	TRBJ1-2	.	TGTGCCAGCAGCTTAAGGGAGGGGGGGCGCAACTATGGCTACACCTTC	CASSLREGGRNYGYTF
TRBV19	.	TRBJ1-5	.	TGTGCCAGTAGTATCATGGGGGACCGCGGGAATCAGCCCCAGCATTTT	CASSIMGDRGNQPQHF
TRBV19	.	TRBJ1-2	TRBD1	TGTGCCAGTTCGGACAGGGGGCGAGGGGGCTACACCTTC	CASSDRGRGGYTF
TRBV27	few	TRBJ2-7	.	TGTGCCAGCAGTTTACGTTTATTGGGGGAGCAGTACTTC	CASSLRLLGEQYF
TRBV3-1	.	TRBJ1-2	TRBD1	TGTGCCAGCAGCTTCCCGGGACAGGGGACCTATAGCTACACCTTC	CASSFPGQGTYSYTF
TRBV24-1	.	TRBJ1-4	TRBD1	TGTGCCACCAGTGACCCGGGACAGGAGGTGGATGAAAAACTGTTTTTT	CATSDPGQEVDEKLFF
TRBV6-1	many	TRBJ1-1	.	TGTGCCAGCAGTTACGGGAGGGTGAACGCTGAAGCTTTCTTT	CASSYGRVNAEAFF
TRBV28	.	TRBJ2-7	.	TGTGCCAGCAGTTTAGAGGTTCACGAGCAGTACTTC	CASSLEVHEQYF